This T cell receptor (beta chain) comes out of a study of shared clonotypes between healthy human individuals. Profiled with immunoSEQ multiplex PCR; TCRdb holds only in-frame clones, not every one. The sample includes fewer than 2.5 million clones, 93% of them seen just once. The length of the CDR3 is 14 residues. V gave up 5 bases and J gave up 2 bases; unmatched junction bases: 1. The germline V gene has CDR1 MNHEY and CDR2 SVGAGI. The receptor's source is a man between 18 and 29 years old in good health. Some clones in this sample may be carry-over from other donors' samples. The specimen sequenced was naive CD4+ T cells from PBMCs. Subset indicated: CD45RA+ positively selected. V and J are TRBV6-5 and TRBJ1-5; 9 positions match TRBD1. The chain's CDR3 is CASSTGGGNQPQHF. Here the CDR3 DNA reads TGTGCCAGCAGTACAGGGGGCGGCAATCAGCCCCAGCATTTT.